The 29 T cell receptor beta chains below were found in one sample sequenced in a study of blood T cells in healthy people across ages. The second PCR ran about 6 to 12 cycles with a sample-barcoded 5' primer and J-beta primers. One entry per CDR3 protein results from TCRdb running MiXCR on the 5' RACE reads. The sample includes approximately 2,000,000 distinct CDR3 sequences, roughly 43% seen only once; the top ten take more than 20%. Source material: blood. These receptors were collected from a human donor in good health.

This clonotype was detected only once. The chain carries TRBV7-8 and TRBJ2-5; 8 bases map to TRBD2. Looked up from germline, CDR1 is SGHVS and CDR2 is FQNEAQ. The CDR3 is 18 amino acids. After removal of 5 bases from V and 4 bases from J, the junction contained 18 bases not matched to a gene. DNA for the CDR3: TGTGCCAGCAGCCCTCGGACTAGCAGGGGCCGGGTTGGAGAGACCCAGTACTTC. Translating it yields CASSPRTSRGRVGETQYF.

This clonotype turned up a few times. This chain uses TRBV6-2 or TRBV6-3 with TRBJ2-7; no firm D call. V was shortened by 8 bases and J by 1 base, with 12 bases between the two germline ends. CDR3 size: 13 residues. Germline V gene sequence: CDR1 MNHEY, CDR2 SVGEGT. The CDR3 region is CASRGPGSYEQYF. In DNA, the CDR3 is TGTGCCAGCCGAGGACCCGGGTCCTACGAGCAGTACTTC.

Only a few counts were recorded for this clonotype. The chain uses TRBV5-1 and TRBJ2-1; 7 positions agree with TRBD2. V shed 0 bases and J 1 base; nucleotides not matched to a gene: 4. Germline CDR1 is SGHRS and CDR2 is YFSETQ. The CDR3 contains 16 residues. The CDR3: CASSLAGRGSYNEQFF. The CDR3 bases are TGCGCCAGCAGCTTGGCAGGGCGGGGGTCCTACAATGAGCAGTTCTTC. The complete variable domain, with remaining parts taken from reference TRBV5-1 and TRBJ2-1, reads KAGVTQTPRYLIKTRGQQVTLSCSPISGHRSVSWYQQTPGQGLQFLFEYFSETQRNKGNFPGRFSGRQFSNSRSEMNVSTLELGDSALYLCASSLAGRGSYNEQFFGPGTRLTVL.

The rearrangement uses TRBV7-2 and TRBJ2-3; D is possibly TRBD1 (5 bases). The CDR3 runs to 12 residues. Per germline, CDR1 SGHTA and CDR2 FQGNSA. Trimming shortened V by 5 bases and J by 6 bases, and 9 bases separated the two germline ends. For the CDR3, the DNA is TGTGCCAGCAGCATTCACAGGGATACGCAGTATTTT. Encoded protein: CASSIHRDTQYF.

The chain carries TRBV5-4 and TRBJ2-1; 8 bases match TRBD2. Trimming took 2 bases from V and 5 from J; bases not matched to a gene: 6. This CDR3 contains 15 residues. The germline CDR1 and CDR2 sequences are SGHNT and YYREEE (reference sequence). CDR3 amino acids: CASSLDAGGHNEQFF. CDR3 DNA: TGTGCCAGCAGCTTAGATGCGGGGGGACACAATGAGCAGTTCTTC.

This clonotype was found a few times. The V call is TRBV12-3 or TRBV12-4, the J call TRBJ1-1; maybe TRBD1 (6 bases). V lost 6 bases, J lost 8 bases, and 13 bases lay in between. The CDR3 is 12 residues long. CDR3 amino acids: CASSGGTPEAFF. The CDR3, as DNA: TGTGCCAGCAGCGGCGGGACACCCGAAGCTTTCTTT.

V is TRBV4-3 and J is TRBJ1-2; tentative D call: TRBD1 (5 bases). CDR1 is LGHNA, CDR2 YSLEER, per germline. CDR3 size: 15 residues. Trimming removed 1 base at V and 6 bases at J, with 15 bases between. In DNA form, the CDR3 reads TGCGCCAGCAGCCAAGGAGAGGGGCGCGGGGATGGCTACACCTTC. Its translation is CASSQGEGRGDGYTF.

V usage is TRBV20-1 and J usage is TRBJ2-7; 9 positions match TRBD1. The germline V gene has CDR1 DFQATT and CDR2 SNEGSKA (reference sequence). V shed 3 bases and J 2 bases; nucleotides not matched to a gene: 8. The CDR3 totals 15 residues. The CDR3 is CSASIMGQGTYEQYF. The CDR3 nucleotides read TGCAGTGCTAGTATCATGGGACAGGGAACCTACGAGCAGTACTTC.

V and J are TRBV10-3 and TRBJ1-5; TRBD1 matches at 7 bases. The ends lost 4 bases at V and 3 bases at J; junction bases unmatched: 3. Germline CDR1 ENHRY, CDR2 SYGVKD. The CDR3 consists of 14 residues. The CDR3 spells CAISATGDNQPQHF. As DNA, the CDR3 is TGTGCCATCAGTGCCACAGGGGACAATCAGCCCCAGCATTTT.

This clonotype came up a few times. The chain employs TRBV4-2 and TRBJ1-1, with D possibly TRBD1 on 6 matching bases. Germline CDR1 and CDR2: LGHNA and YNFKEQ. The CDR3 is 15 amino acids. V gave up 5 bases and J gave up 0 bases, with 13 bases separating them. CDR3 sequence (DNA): TGTGCCAGCAGCTATGCGGACAGTATGAACACTGAAGCTTTCTTT. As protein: CASSYADSMNTEAFF.

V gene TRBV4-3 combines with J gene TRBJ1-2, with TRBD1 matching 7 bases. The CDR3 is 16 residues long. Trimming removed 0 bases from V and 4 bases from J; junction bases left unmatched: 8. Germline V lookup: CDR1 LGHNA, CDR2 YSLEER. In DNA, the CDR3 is TGCGCCAGCAGCCAAGAAATAGTGACAGGGACCTATGGCTACACCTTC. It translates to CASSQEIVTGTYGYTF.

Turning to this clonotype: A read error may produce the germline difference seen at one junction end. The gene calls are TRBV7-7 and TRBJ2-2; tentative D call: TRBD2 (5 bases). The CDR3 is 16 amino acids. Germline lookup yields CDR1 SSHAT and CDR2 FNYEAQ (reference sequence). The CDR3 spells CASSLARTSNTGERFF. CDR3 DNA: TGTGCCAGCAGCTTAGCTCGGACTTCGAACACCGGGGAGCGGTTTTTT. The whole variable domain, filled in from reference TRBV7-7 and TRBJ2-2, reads GAGVSQSPRYKVTKRGQDVTLRCDPISSHATLYWYQQALGQGPEFLTYFNYEAQPDKSGLPSDRFSAERPEGSISTLTIQRTEQRDSAMYRCASSLARTSNTGERFFGEGSRLTVL.

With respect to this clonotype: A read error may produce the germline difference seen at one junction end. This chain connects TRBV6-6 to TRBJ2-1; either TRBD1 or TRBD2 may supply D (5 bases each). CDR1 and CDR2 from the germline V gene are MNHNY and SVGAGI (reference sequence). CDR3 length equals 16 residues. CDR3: CASSYFRGPDANGQFF. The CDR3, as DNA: TGTGCCAGCAGTTACTTCCGGGGCCCGGACGCTAATGGGCAGTTCTTC.

The CDR3 reads CASRDYTF. The DNA of the CDR3 is TGTGCCAGCAGGGACTACACCTTC. The chain recombines TRBV21-1 with TRBJ1-2. TRBV21-1 is flagged as a pseudogene. CDR3 length: 8 residues.

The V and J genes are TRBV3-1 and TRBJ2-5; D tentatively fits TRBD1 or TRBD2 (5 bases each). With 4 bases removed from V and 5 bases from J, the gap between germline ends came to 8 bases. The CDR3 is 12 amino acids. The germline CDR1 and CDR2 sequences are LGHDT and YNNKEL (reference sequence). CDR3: CASSRGAETQYF. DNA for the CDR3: TGTGCCAGCAGCCGAGGGGCGGAGACCCAGTACTTC.

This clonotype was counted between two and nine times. DNA for the CDR3: TGTGCCAGCAGTTTCATGAATTCACCCCTCCACTTT. Translating it yields CASSFMNSPLHF. This chain connects TRBV12-3 or TRBV12-4 to TRBJ1-6; D gene ambiguous. CDR3 size: 12 residues. V was cut by 3 bases and J by 7 bases, with 4 bases left in between.

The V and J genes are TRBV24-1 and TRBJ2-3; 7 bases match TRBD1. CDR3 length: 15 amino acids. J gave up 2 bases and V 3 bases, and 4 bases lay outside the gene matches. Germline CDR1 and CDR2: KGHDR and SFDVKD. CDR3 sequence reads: CATSDPGQNTDTQYF. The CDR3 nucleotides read TGTGCCACCAGTGATCCGGGACAGAACACAGATACGCAGTATTTT.

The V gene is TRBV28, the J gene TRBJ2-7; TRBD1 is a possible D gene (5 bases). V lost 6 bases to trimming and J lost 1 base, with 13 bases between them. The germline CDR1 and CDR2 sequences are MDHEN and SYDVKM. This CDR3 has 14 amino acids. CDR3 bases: TGTGCCAGCAGATCCCAGGGAAGATCCTACGAGCAGTACTTC. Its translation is CASRSQGRSYEQYF.

The CDR3 DNA is TGCAGTGCTAGAGATAGACTAGCGGGGGGGCGGTTCGAGCAGTTCTTC. Its protein product is CSARDRLAGGRFEQFF. This chain joins TRBV20-1 and TRBJ2-1; 14 bases align to TRBD2. This CDR3 contains 16 residues. Germline CDR1 DFQATT, CDR2 SNEGSKA (reference sequence). V was clipped by 0 bases and J by 10 bases; unmatched bases: 8.

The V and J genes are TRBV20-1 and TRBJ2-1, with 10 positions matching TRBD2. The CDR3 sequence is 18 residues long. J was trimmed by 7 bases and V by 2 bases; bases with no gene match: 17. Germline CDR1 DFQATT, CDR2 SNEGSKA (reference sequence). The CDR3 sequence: CSARWFSGGRSILNEQFF. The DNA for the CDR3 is TGCAGTGCTAGATGGTTTAGCGGGGGGAGATCAATCCTTAATGAGCAGTTCTTC.

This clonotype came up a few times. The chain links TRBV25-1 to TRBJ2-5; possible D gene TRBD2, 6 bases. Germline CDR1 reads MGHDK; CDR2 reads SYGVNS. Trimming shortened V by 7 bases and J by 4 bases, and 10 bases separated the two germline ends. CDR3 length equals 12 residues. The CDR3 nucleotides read TGTGCCAGCATTGGGGGGAGAGAGACCCAGTACTTC. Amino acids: CASIGGRETQYF.

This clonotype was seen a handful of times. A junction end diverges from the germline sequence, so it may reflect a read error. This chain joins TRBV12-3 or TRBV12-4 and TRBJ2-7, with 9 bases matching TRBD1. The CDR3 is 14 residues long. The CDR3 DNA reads TGTGCCAGCGGTTTCCGGGACAGGGATGGCGAGCAGTACTTC. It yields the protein CASGFRDRDGEQYF.

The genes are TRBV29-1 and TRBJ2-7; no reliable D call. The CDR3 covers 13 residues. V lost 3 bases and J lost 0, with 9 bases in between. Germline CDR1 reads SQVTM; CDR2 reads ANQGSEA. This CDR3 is CSVDRSVSYEQYF. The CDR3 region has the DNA TGCAGCGTTGACCGGAGCGTCTCCTACGAGCAGTACTTC.

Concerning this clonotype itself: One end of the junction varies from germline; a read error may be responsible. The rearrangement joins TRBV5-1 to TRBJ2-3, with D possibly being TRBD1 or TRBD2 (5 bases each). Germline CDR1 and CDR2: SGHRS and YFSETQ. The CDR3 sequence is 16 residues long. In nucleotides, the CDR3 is TGCACCAGCAGCTCACGGGACGGCGGCTTCACAGATACGCAGTATTTT. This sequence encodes CTSSSRDGGFTDTQYF.

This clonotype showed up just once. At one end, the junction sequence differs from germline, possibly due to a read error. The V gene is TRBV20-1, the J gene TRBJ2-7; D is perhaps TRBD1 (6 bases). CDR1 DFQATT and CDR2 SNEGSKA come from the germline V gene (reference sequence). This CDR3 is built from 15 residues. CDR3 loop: CSAGERGFSSYEQYF. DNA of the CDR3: TGCAGTGCTGGAGAGAGGGGGTTCAGCTCTTACGAGCAGTACTTC.

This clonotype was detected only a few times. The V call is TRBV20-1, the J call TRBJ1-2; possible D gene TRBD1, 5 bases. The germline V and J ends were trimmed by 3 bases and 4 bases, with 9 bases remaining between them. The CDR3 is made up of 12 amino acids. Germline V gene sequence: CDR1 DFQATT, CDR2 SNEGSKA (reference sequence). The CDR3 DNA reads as TGCAGTGCTAGTCCAGGGCCCTATGGCTACACCTTC. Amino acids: CSASPGPYGYTF.

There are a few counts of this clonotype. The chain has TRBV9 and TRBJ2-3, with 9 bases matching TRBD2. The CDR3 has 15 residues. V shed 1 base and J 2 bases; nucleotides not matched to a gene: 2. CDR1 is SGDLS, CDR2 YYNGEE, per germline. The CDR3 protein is CASSVSGGHTDTQYF. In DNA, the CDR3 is TGTGCCAGCAGCGTAAGCGGGGGGCACACAGATACGCAGTATTTT.

As DNA, the CDR3 is TGTGCCATCAGTGAGCCGAAAGGGACAGGCCGGGGCACCATATATTTT. Its translation: CAISEPKGTGRGTIYF. The genes are TRBV10-3 and TRBJ1-3; TRBD1 aligns across 8 bases. Trimming removed 2 bases from V and 9 bases from J; junction bases left unmatched: 12. This CDR3 spans 16 amino acids. From germline, CDR1 is ENHRY and CDR2 SYGVKD.

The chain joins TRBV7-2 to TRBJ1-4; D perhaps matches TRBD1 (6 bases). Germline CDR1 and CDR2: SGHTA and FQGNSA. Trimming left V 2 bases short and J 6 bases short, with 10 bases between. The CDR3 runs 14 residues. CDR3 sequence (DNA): TGTGCCAGCAGCTTATGGGGGCTGGATGAAAAACTGTTTTTT. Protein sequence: CASSLWGLDEKLFF.